This T cell receptor (beta chain) is drawn from a study of cytomegalovirus exposure and HLA in healthy donors. Study-wide points: Later work found that TCR association rates differed between HLA loci; DRB1 had the most and HLA-C the fewest. Most of the TCR beta V segments (in an earlier analysis) were productive either about 87% or about 30% of the time.

The germline V gene encodes CDR1 SGHAT and CDR2 FQNNGV. The CDR3 is 14 residues long. V shed 8 bases and J shed 2 bases, with 16 bases lying between them. In this sample, this clone turned up a few times. Its antigen is unknown. Primers included in the PCR were 60 Vbeta and 13 Jbeta primers. The table came from immunoSEQ multiplex PCR; TCRdb's copy has only in-frame clones and leaves some out. Of 160,000 or so clones detected, approximately 72% appear once; the ten largest clones hold roughly 2.5%. The sequencing sample was made of PBMCs. The clonotype was recovered from a human donor in good health. The J gene is TRBJ2-7, the V gene TRBV11-2; tentatively, D is TRBD1 (5 bases). For the CDR3, the DNA is TGTGCCAGCCGCCCCGGTGGGGCAACCTACGAGCAGTACTTC. Its protein product is CASRPGGATYEQYF.